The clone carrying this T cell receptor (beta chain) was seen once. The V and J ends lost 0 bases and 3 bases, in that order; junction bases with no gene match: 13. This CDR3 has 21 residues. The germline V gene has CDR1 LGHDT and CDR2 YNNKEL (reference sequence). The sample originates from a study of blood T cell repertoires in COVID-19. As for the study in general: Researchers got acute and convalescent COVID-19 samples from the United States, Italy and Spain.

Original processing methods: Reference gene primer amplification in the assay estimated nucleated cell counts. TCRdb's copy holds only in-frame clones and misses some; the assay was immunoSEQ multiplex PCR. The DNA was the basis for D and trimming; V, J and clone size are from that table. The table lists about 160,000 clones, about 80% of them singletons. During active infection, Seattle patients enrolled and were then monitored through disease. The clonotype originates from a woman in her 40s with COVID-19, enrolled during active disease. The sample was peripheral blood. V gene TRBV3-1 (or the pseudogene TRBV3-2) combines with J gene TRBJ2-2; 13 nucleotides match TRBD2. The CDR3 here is CASSQDSRPGLAGVHTGELFF. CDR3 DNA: TGTGCCAGCAGCCAAGATTCACGCCCCGGACTAGCGGGAGTACACACCGGGGAGCTGTTTTTT.